The entry below describes one T cell receptor beta chain. The antigen this receptor binds is unknown. Library construction relied on 5' RACE. Preparation of each TCR library used around 3,500 ng of total RNA. cDNA was synthesized with SMARTScribe reverse transcriptase in eight separate reactions per sample. Unique molecular identifiers containing a 6-nucleotide sample barcode were introduced through template switching during cDNA synthesis. TCRalpha and TCRbeta cDNA was amplified in two nested PCRs of roughly 16 and 10 cycles, and bead purification was carried out after each PCR. Before amplification, the cDNA was treated with uracil DNA-glycosylase and purified using the QIAquick PCR purification kit. The second PCR added Illumina TruSeq-compatible adapters along with sample-specific barcodes. Library quality and concentration were assessed using TapeStation and Qubit, and 4.5 to 6.5 ng of each library was pooled. Sequencing of pooled libraries was carried out on an Illumina HiSeq2500 single-index Rapid Run using 2 x 100 bp reads and custom sequencing primers. In the source study's methods: PCR and sequencing errors were corrected by UMI-based consensus assembly using MiGEC version 1.2.6. MiXCR version 2.1.1 handled V(D)J alignment, clonotype assembly and CDR3 extraction. To normalise gene usage, clonotype sharing and MAIT/NKT TCR abundance, the analysis used the top 1000, 10 000 and 20 000 clonotypes per sample. After downsampling to 27 000 UMIs, diversity was calculated as the inverse Simpson index using the vegan R package. Paired Mann-Whitney U tests were applied to discordant twin pairs, and Benjamini-Hochberg correction was used for multiple testing. TCRdb reprocessed the reads, so every CDR3 protein sequence counts as one entry and DNA is not shown. In this record, the V and J calls reflect TCRdb's handling and not the investigators' own analysis. The sample table gives about 440,000 distinct CDR3 sequences. Approximately 2.4% of the sample is held by the ten biggest clonotypes.

The data are from a study of monozygotic twins with inflammatory bowel disease (dated by TCRdb to the late 2010s). Regarding the study in general: The complete study included 28 monozygotic twin pairs: 19 IBD-discordant Danish pairs and nine German pairs, of which four were IBD-concordant and five were IBD-discordant. The search for disease-associated traits relied mainly on comparing, within discordant pairs, IBD patients with their genetically identical healthy co-twins. Each individual had, on average, about 151 000 unique TCRalpha sequences and 181 000 unique TCRbeta sequences available for analysis.

From the germline V gene (reference sequence), CDR1 is MNHEY and CDR2 is SMNVEV. From the cysteine up to the phenylalanine, the CDR3 has a length of 15 residues. Only the protein sequence is given. Results the study describes overall, beyond this receptor: Because patients were on differing immunosuppressive treatments, the repertoires may have picked up extra background noise and inter-individual variability. Concordant and discordant twins showed no difference in repertoire similarity, possibly because of limited statistical power. IBD patients shared fewer clonotypes with other individuals than healthy twins did, most markedly in patients showing signs of disease activity. TCRbeta repertoire diversity, by inverse Simpson index, was decreased in IBD patients compared with their healthy co-twins. No single strong signal or clonotype linked to IBD turned up in the results, so the idea that one exists was not supported. The analysis was unable to tell different T cell subtypes apart.

From each donor, an approximately 2.3 ml peripheral blood sample was collected into PAXgene tubes and kept at -80 degrees C. Total RNA was isolated from whole blood with the PAXgene blood miRNA kit on an automated QIAcube, without T cell sorting. Peripheral blood from monozygotic twin pairs, either concordant or discordant for inflammatory bowel disease, underwent deep TCRalpha and TCRbeta repertoire profiling that used unique molecular barcoding. Smoking habits were recorded for all twin pairs, and individuals were classified as current, former or never smokers. This TCR was recovered from a human donor with ulcerative colitis or Crohn's disease, or a healthy co-twin of an affected twin (not recorded which). The sequence links TRBV27 to TRBJ1-2; absent DNA, TCRdb's TRBD1 call cannot be checked. The sequenced material came from blood. The CDR3 corresponds to CASSSLTATNYGYTF.